This TCR beta chain is drawn from a study of cytomegalovirus exposure and HLA in healthy donors. Whole-study findings and limits: Immune exposure was documented only through CMV serostatus.

Points on this clone: Its target is not known.

The CDR3 runs to 16 residues. CDR1 and CDR2 from the germline V gene are SGHAT and FQNNGV. Deletions cut 2 bases from V and 0 bases from J, with 11 bases between. PCR used 60 Vbeta primers and 13 Jbeta primers. TCRdb keeps only in-frame clones here, not all; method: immunoSEQ multiplex PCR. The sample includes 50,000 to 75,000 clones, approximately 75% of them seen just once. The sequence was collected from a man aged 25-45 years in good health and CMV-seropositive. Sequenced: PBMCs. The chain combines TRBV11-2 with TRBJ1-3; tentative D call: TRBD1 (5 bases). CDR3 in DNA: TGTGCCAGCAGCTTATTCGGACATCGCTCTGGAAACACCATATATTTT. It codes for CASSLFGHRSGNTIYF. The full variable domain, completed using reference TRBV11-2 and TRBJ1-3, is EAGVAQSPRYKIIEKRQSVAFWCNPISGHATLYWYQQILGQGPKLLIQFQNNGVVDDSQLPKDRFSAERLKGVDSTLKIQPAKLEDSAVYLCASSLFGHRSGNTIYFGEGSWLTVV.